This T cell receptor (beta chain) was recovered during a study of molecular identifiers for immune sequencing clone quantification. As for the study in general: The replicate experiment used RNA from approximately 22,000 or 94,000 naive CD8 cells. This RNA was split into five aliquots, and four of them were sequenced. Study-wide results and caveats: Under 1% of molecules in naive cells, but over 99% of effector molecules, belonged to clones above 20 RNA copies.

Sorting was used to obtain naive CD8 T cells (CD8+CD4-CCR7+CD45RA+). The authors built bulk TCR libraries by previously described methods with listed TCR primers. TCRdb re-called the PCR reads with MiXCR, one entry per CDR3 protein. The table shows about 640,000 distinct CDR3 sequences, with just under 20% occurring only once. With regard to this clonotype: Its antigen is unidentified.

Germline V gives CDR1 ENHRY, CDR2 SYGVKD. V lost 10 bases, J lost 4 bases, and 14 bases lay in between. This CDR3 is built from 13 residues. The genes are TRBV10-3 and TRBJ1-5, with D uncertain. What was sequenced was naive CD8+ T cells from blood, with Jurkat cell RNA spiked in. Specified subset: FACS-sorted CD8+CD4-CCR7+CD45RA+ naive T cells. This clonotype was sampled from a human donor in good health. Some libraries in this study had Jurkat cell RNA spiked in. The CDR3: CATLQETNQPQHF. The CDR3 nucleotides are TGTGCCACCCTGCAGGAGACTAATCAGCCCCAGCATTTT.